A single TCR beta chain is shown here with its context. Some clones are missing from TCRdb's copy, which holds only in-frame ones; the method was immunoSEQ multiplex PCR. The data contain some 190,000 clones, around 93% of them singletons. The sample comes from a study of control samples from healthy donors and cancer patients. This CDR3 has 14 amino acids. Germline loops: CDR1 KGHDR, CDR2 SFDVKD. V lost 1 base and J lost 7, with 10 bases in between. The sequenced sample consisted of blood. The TCR sequence derives from a man aged 30 to 39 in good health. The genes are TRBV24-1 and TRBJ1-5; no clear D gene. DNA for the CDR3: TGTGCCACCAGTGATTTTGGGGTTCGACAGCCCCAGCATTTT. Its translation: CATSDFGVRQPQHF.